The clone carrying this T cell receptor (beta chain) was recorded many times. The data belong to a study of CD8 T cells in ankylosing spondylitis. V shed 4 bases and J 3 bases; nucleotides not matched to a gene: 10. CDR3 length: 17 residues. CDR1 ENHRY and CDR2 SYGVKD come from the germline V gene. Quantitative barcoded 5'-RACE was used to prepare TCR beta libraries. MiXCR was run by TCRdb on the 5' RACE reads, yielding one entry per CDR3 protein. The top ten hold 6.8% of the sample, which has around 250,000 distinct CDR3 sequences, about 10% seen once. What was sequenced was blood, either unsorted or a sorted T cell fraction (not recorded which). V and J are TRBV10-3 and TRBJ2-7; 12 nucleotides match TRBD2. This TCR was sampled from a male donor with ankylosing spondylitis or in good health (not recorded which). The CDR3 loop is CAISVSSSGGAGYEQYF. CDR3 sequence (DNA): TGTGCCATCAGTGTATCCTCTAGCGGGGGGGCCGGCTACGAGCAGTACTTC.